The clone carrying this T cell receptor (beta chain) occurred many times. What it recognizes is unknown. The data originate from a study of T cells in Graves' hyperthyroidism and ophthalmopathy. Germline CDR1 SGHTA, CDR2 FQGNSA. The CDR3 is made up of 16 amino acids. J lost 7 bases, V lost 6 bases, and 11 bases had no gene match. Study-level results: Model predictions of ophthalmopathy came a median approximately 6.5 months before onset. Most clonotypes expanded in the thyroid (above 0.001) were also present in blood.

RNA transcripts yielded amplified TCR beta CDR3 regions. During a first-round RT-PCR of the TCR CDR3, the HTBI primer set was used. In TCRdb, the multiplex PCR reads were re-called with MiXCR into one record per CDR3 protein. The sample lists roughly 720,000 distinct CDR3 sequences, roughly 17% occurring once. Diagnoses were made from clinical symptoms, serum measures (thyroxine and TRAb), thyroid ultrasound and orbital computed tomography. The PBMCs were taken from approximately 9.7 ml of fresh peripheral blood. This chain uses TRBV7-2 with TRBJ2-5, with 13 positions matching TRBD2. The sequence derives from a man between 50 and 59 years old with Graves' hyperthyroidism. Sequencing was performed on blood. The CDR3 is CASRPPGLAGRGTQYF. The CDR3 DNA is TGTGCCAGCAGACCGCCGGGACTAGCGGGAAGGGGGACCCAGTACTTC.